A single sample gave rise to the 7 T cell receptor beta chains below, sequenced in a study of T cell responses to AZD1222 COVID-19 vaccine. Libraries were prepared by immunoSEQ multiplex PCR; TCRdb keeps only in-frame clonotypes and omits some of them. The table shows approximately 89,000 clones, with roughly nine tenths occurring only once. The sequences come from peripheral blood, collected 28 days after the second AZD1222 dose. These receptors were taken from an adult who received the AZD1222 COVID-19 vaccine.

The V gene is TRBV6-2 or TRBV6-3, the J gene TRBJ1-1, with unresolved D. The germline CDR1 and CDR2 sequences are MNHEY and SVGEGT. V lost 0 bases and J 6 bases, leaving 8 bases between the germline ends. This CDR3 contains 13 residues. CDR3 loop: CASSYSTGSEAFF. DNA of the CDR3: TGTGCCAGCAGTTACTCCACGGGGTCTGAAGCTTTCTTT.

This CDR3 is CASSKGLAGVNNEQFF. CDR3 coding DNA: TGCGCCAGCAGCAAAGGACTAGCGGGGGTTAACAATGAGCAGTTCTTC. The V gene is TRBV5-1, the J gene TRBJ2-1; TRBD2 matches at 13 bases. Unmatched junction bases numbered 6, after V lost 4 bases and J lost 5 bases. The CDR3 is 16 amino acids. Germline CDR1 SGHRS, CDR2 YFSETQ.

This chain joins TRBV24-1 and TRBJ2-7; D may match TRBD1 or TRBD2 (7 bases each). Germline V gene data show CDR1 as KGHDR and CDR2 as SFDVKD. Trimming shortened V by 4 bases and J by 2 bases, and 17 bases separated the two germline ends. The CDR3 contains 16 residues. The chain's CDR3 is CATSDNRGGLPYEQYF. The CDR3 nucleotides are TGTGCCACCAGTGACAACAGGGGAGGGCTTCCCTACGAGCAGTACTTC.

The chain links TRBV25-1 to TRBJ1-5; D gene unclear. The V end lost 1 base, the J end lost 6 bases, and 4 bases lay between the germline ends. CDR3 length equals 12 residues. CDR1 is MGHDK and CDR2 is SYGVNS in the germline V gene. CDR3 DNA sequence: TGTGCCAGCAGTGAATTTGGTCAGCCCCAGCATTTT. Amino acids: CASSEFGQPQHF.

In DNA, the CDR3 is TGTGCCATTTCCAGGGGGAGGGCCGTTGATGAGCAGTTCTTC. Translation gives CAISRGRAVDEQFF. The gene calls are TRBV28 and TRBJ2-1; D is perhaps TRBD1 or TRBD2 (7 bases each). Germline CDR1 reads MDHEN; CDR2 reads SYDVKM. This CDR3 comprises 14 residues. V dropped 10 bases and J dropped 8 bases, with 21 bases sitting between them.

The CDR3 region has the DNA TGTGCCAGTAAGGGAAGACAGGGGGCAGAAAATAATTCACCCCTCCACTTT. Its translation: CASKGRQGAENNSPLHF. This chain connects TRBV19 to TRBJ1-6; 10 bases fit TRBD1. The V gene's germline CDR1 is LNHDA and CDR2 SQIVND (reference sequence). CDR3 length: 17 residues. V dropped 7 bases and J dropped 5; count of bases not matched to a gene: 11.

The chain couples TRBV5-1 to TRBJ2-3, with D perhaps matching TRBD2 (5 bases). Germline CDR1 and CDR2: SGHRS and YFSETQ. The V and J ends lost 6 bases and 1 base respectively, with 15 bases between them. CDR3 length: 15 amino acids. CDR3 sequence reads: CASTRFGERTDTQYF. CDR3 sequence (DNA): TGCGCCAGCACCCGCTTCGGGGAACGCACAGATACGCAGTATTTT. The variable domain in full, completed from reference TRBV5-1 and TRBJ2-3, reads KAGVTQTPRYLIKTRGQQVTLSCSPISGHRSVSWYQQTPGQGLQFLFEYFSETQRNKGNFPGRFSGRQFSNSRSEMNVSTLELGDSALYLCASTRFGERTDTQYFGPGTRLTVL.